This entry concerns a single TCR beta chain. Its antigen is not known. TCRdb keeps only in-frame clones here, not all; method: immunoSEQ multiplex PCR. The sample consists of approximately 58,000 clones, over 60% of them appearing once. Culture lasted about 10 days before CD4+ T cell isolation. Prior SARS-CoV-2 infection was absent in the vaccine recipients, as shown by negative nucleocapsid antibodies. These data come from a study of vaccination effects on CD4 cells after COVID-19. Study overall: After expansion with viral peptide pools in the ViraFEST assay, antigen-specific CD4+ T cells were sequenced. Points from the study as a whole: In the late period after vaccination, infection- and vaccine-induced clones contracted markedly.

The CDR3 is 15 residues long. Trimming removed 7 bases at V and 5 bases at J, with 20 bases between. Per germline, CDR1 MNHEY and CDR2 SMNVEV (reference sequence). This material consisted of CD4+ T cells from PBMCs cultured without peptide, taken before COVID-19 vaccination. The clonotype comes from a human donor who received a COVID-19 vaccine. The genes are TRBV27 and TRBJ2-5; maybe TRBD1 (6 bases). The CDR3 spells CASIPTARGWETQYF. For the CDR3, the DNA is TGTGCCAGCATCCCCACGGCCAGGGGTTGGGAGACCCAGTACTTC.